The 21 T cell receptor beta chains given below trace back to one sample, sequenced in a study of shared clonotypes between healthy human individuals (dated by TCRdb to the early 2020s). Receptors were amplified or captured by the immunoSEQ multiplex PCR assay. In its TCRdb copy, this immuneACCESS table keeps in-frame sequences only and misses some clones. Where compared with another copy, unresolved V genes explain less than half of these, and the others have no known cause. The sample table shows about 960,000 clones, and less than 85% are seen once. Together, the top ten hold about 1.5% of the sample. Sequencing used memory CD4+ T cells sorted from blood. According to the study, the label for this sample's cell subset or site signals: CD45RA-negative fraction. Receptor source: a man younger than 35 in good health.

This chain connects TRBV18 to TRBJ2-2; D might be TRBD2 (5 bases). Trimming removed 3 bases at V and 3 bases at J, with 14 bases between. The CDR3 totals 16 residues. Germline values: CDR1 KGHSH, CDR2 LQKENI. CDR3 nucleotide sequence: TGTGCCAGCTCACCCGTGACGGGGATGGACACCGGGGAGCTGTTTTTT. Encoded protein: CASSPVTGMDTGELFF.

This rearrangement joins TRBV6-1 to TRBJ2-7; weak D call: TRBD2 (5 bases). This CDR3 comprises 15 residues. The germline gives CDR1 MNHNS, CDR2 SASEGT. Trimming removed 0 bases from V and 3 bases from J, with 12 bases in between. Here the CDR3 reads CASSEALARIYEQYF. CDR3 in DNA: TGTGCCAGCAGTGAAGCCCTAGCTCGAATCTACGAGCAGTACTTC.

Of note for this clone: The sample carries other DNA sequences with the same CDR3. The rearrangement links TRBV7-9 to TRBJ2-6; weak D call: TRBD1 (6 bases). This CDR3 is 15 amino acids long. Per germline, CDR1 SEHNR and CDR2 FQNEAQ (reference sequence). V lost 5 bases and J lost 0, with 8 bases in between. DNA of the CDR3: TGTGCCAGCAGCAAAGGGGGCTCTGGGGCCAACGTCCTGACTTTC. This gives the protein CASSKGGSGANVLTF.

This clone is a singleton in its sample. The gene calls are TRBV7-9 and TRBJ1-1, with 7 bases lining up with TRBD1. Germline CDR1 SEHNR, CDR2 FQNEAQ (reference sequence). This CDR3 comprises 14 residues. Germline trimming cut 5 bases from V and 1 base from J; bases unmatched to any gene: 4. The CDR3 region is CASSPDRANTEAFF. The DNA of the CDR3 is TGTGCCAGCAGCCCCGACAGGGCGAACACTGAAGCTTTCTTT.

The gene calls are TRBV6-5 and TRBJ1-1; no definite D call. The ends were cut back, 7 bases at V and 3 bases at J, with 12 bases in the middle. The CDR3 has 13 residues. Germline-derived CDR1 and CDR2 are MNHEY and SVGAGI. This chain's CDR3 is CASTPDGYTEAFF. CDR3 DNA sequence: TGTGCCAGCACCCCGGACGGCTACACTGAAGCTTTCTTT.

This clone was seen a few times. This chain links TRBV2 with TRBJ1-5, with 7 bases identical to TRBD1. This CDR3 is built from 14 residues. Germline V CDR1 and CDR2: SNHLY, FYNNEI. V shed 5 bases, J shed 3 bases, and the junction held 4 bases outside the gene matches. The CDR3 sequence is CASSTGTVNQPQHF. The CDR3 DNA sequence: TGTGCCAGCAGTACCGGGACAGTCAATCAGCCCCAGCATTTT.

In its sample, this clone was seen a few times. The chain recombines TRBV25-1 with TRBJ1-6; 9 bases agree with TRBD1. Trimming at V came to 4 bases and at J to 9 bases, leaving 7 bases not matched to a gene. This CDR3 comprises 15 residues. CDR1 and CDR2 from the germline V gene are MGHDK and SYGVNS. The CDR3 DNA follows: TGTGCCAGCAGTGTCCGGGACAGGGATTTTTCACCCCTCCACTTT. This encodes CASSVRDRDFSPLHF.

V is TRBV9 and J is TRBJ2-7; no firm D call. This CDR3 has 15 residues. Germline CDR1 SGDLS, CDR2 YYNGEE. V dropped 0 bases and J dropped 3 bases, with 13 bases sitting between them. The CDR3 protein is CASSVVSVGDYEQYF. CDR3 sequence (DNA): TGTGCCAGCAGCGTAGTGTCAGTGGGTGACTACGAGCAGTACTTC.

The genes are TRBV11-3 and TRBJ2-1; tentatively, D is TRBD1 or TRBD2 (6 bases each). This CDR3 has 15 residues. CDR1 is SGHNT, CDR2 YENEEA, per germline. Trimming pared 5 bases from V and 3 bases from J, leaving 14 bases between. CDR3 in DNA: TGTGCCAGCAGCCCTGGGGGCGGGAACTACAATGAGCAGTTCTTC. Translated, it gives CASSPGGGNYNEQFF.

This sequence joins TRBV7-9 and TRBJ1-4; possible D gene TRBD1, 6 bases. Per the germline V gene, CDR1 is SEHNR and CDR2 is FQNEAQ (reference sequence). CDR3 length equals 15 residues. V was pared by 5 bases and J by 4 bases, with 14 bases between. The CDR3 reads CASSPVGGGNEKLFF. DNA for the CDR3: TGTGCCAGCAGCCCGGTGGGAGGGGGTAATGAAAAACTGTTTTTT. The whole variable domain, filled in from reference TRBV7-9 and TRBJ1-4, reads DTGVSQNPRHKITKRGQNVTFRCDPISEHNRLYWYRQTLGQGPEFLTYFQNEAQLEKSRLLSDRFSAERPKGSFSTLEIQRTEQGDSAMYLCASSPVGGGNEKLFFGSGTQLSVL.

V and J are TRBV6-5 and TRBJ1-1; TRBD1 might be the D (5 bases). V shed 4 bases and J shed 2 bases, with 8 bases lying between them. The CDR3 length is 13 residues. CDR1 is MNHEY, CDR2 SVGAGI, per germline. In nucleotides, the CDR3 is TGTGCCAGCAGTTTGGGGACCAACACTGAAGCTTTCTTT. Translating it yields CASSLGTNTEAFF.

This chain uses TRBV2 with TRBJ2-1, with D perhaps being TRBD1 or TRBD2 (6 bases each). CDR1 is SNHLY and CDR2 is FYNNEI in the germline V gene. The CDR3 spans 15 residues. V lost 7 bases and J 9 bases, leaving 22 bases between the germline ends. CDR3 nucleotide sequence: TGTGCCAGCAAGGGGGGTGGAGGGATCGCTGGTGAGCAGTTCTTC. Translation gives CASKGGGGIAGEQFF.

V gene TRBV4-3 combines with J gene TRBJ2-2, with TRBD1 as a possible D gene (6 bases). The CDR3 is made up of 17 amino acids. The V gene's germline CDR1 is LGHNA and CDR2 YSLEER. Deletions cut 1 base from V and 2 bases from J, with 14 bases between. CDR3 sequence reads: CASSQGWGPGNTGELFF. DNA of the CDR3: TGCGCCAGCAGCCAAGGTTGGGGGCCCGGCAACACCGGGGAGCTGTTTTTT.

V gene TRBV2 combines with J gene TRBJ2-7; TRBD2 might be the D (6 bases). V was trimmed by 9 bases and J by 0 bases, leaving 21 bases between them. Germline V gives CDR1 SNHLY, CDR2 FYNNEI. This CDR3 is 16 amino acids long. CDR3 in amino acids: CARFRGWNTSSYEQYF. CDR3 in DNA: TGTGCCAGGTTCCGGGGGTGGAATACTAGCTCCTACGAGCAGTACTTC.

This chain uses TRBV7-8 with TRBJ2-5; maybe TRBD1 (5 bases). Looked up from germline, CDR1 is SGHVS and CDR2 is FQNEAQ. V was shortened by 2 bases and J by 3 bases, with 16 bases between the two germline ends. The length of the CDR3 is 16 residues. The CDR3 region is CASSLRGAGIKETQYF. CDR3 in DNA: TGTGCCAGCAGCTTAAGGGGCGCAGGCATTAAAGAGACCCAGTACTTC.

This clone was observed a handful of times. The chain uses TRBV11-1 and TRBJ1-6; TRBD1 matches at 11 bases. Per the germline V gene, CDR1 is SGHAT and CDR2 is FQDESV (reference sequence). This CDR3 comprises 17 residues. V trimming: 3 bases; J trimming: 7 bases; junction bases outside the gene matches: 8. For the CDR3, the DNA is TGTGCCAGCAGCTTCCATGGACAGGGGGCGAAGAATTCACCCCTCCACTTT. Protein sequence: CASSFHGQGAKNSPLHF.

J is TRBJ1-1 and V is TRBV7-9; D unresolved. V shed 5 bases and J shed 0 bases, with 7 bases lying between them. The germline CDR1 and CDR2 sequences are SEHNR and FQNEAQ (reference sequence). CDR3 length equals 13 residues. The CDR3 DNA sequence: TGTGCCAGCAGCCCAACCCTGAACACTGAAGCTTTCTTT. Translating gives CASSPTLNTEAFF. Drawing the rest from reference TRBV7-9 and TRBJ1-1, the complete variable domain is DTGVSQNPRHKITKRGQNVTFRCDPISEHNRLYWYRQTLGQGPEFLTYFQNEAQLEKSRLLSDRFSAERPKGSFSTLEIQRTEQGDSAMYLCASSPTLNTEAFFGQGTRLTVV.

Note on this clone: Other nucleotide sequences in the sample specify the same CDR3. The rearrangement links TRBV7-2 to TRBJ2-5; D not resolved. This CDR3 has 11 residues. V was cut by 2 bases and J by 3 bases, with 1 base left in between. Germline V gene data show CDR1 as SGHTA and CDR2 as FQGNSA. CDR3 coding DNA: TGTGCCAGCAGCTTAAAAGAGACCCAGTACTTC. Translation: CASSLKETQYF.

The chain carries TRBV6-5 and TRBJ2-1; 12 bases align to TRBD2. The CDR3 length is 15 residues. The V and J ends lost 7 bases and 2 bases, in that order; junction bases with no gene match: 3. The germline gives CDR1 MNHEY, CDR2 SVGAGI. This chain's CDR3 is CASKLAGGPYNEQFF. In nucleotides, the CDR3 is TGTGCCAGCAAACTAGCGGGAGGCCCCTACAATGAGCAGTTCTTC.

This clone showed up just a few times. The rearrangement joins TRBV19 to TRBJ1-2; D perhaps matches TRBD1 (6 bases). The CDR3 sequence is 15 residues long. The V and J ends lost 4 bases and 8 bases respectively, with 20 bases between them. From germline, CDR1 is LNHDA and CDR2 SQIVND (reference sequence). This CDR3 reads CASSSPGEEVRGYTF. The CDR3 DNA reads TGTGCCAGTAGTAGTCCAGGGGAAGAAGTGAGAGGCTACACCTTC.

J is TRBJ1-2 and V is TRBV10-3; D is perhaps TRBD1 (6 bases). CDR1 and CDR2 from the germline V gene are ENHRY and SYGVKD. The CDR3 length is 17 residues. The V end lost 2 bases, the J end lost 3 bases, and 19 bases lay between the germline ends. The CDR3, as DNA: TGTGCCATCAGTGAGGGTGGTAGCAGGGGCGGGGACTATGGCTACACCTTC. Protein: CAISEGGSRGGDYGYTF.